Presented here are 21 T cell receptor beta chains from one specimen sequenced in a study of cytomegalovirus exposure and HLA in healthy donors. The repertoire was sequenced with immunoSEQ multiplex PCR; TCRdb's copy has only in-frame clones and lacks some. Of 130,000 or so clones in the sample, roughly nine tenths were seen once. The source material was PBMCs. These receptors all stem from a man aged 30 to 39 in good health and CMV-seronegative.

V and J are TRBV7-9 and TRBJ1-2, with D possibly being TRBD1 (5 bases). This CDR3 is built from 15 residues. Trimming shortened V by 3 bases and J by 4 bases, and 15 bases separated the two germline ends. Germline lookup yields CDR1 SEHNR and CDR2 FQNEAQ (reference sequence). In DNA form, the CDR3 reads TGTGCCAGCAGCTTTTCAGGGCAATTTCCCTATGGCTACACCTTC. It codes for CASSFSGQFPYGYTF.

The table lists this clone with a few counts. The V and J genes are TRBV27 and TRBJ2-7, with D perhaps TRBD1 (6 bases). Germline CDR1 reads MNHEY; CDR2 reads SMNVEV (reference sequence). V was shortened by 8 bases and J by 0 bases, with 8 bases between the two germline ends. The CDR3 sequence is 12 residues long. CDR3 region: CASGQSSYEQYF. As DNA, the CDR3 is TGTGCCAGCGGACAGAGCTCCTACGAGCAGTACTTC.

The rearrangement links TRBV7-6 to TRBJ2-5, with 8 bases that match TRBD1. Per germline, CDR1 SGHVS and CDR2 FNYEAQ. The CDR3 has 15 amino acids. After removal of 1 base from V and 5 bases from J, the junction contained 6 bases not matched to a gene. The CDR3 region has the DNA TGTGCCAGCAGCTTAGGCCCAGGGGGCCGGGAGACCCAGTACTTC. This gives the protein CASSLGPGGRETQYF.

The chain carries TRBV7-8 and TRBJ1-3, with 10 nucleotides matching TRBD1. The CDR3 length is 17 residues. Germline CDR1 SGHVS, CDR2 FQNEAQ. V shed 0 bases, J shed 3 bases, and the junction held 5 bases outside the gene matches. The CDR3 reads CASSLARQGAFGNTIYF. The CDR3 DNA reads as TGTGCCAGCAGCTTAGCCAGACAGGGGGCATTTGGAAACACCATATATTTT.

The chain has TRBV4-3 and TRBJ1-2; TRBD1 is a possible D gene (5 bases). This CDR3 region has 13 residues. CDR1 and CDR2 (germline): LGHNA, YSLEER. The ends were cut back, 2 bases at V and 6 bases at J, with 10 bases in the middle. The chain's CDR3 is CASSQSLGDGYTF. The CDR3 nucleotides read TGCGCCAGCAGCCAAAGCTTAGGGGATGGCTACACCTTC.

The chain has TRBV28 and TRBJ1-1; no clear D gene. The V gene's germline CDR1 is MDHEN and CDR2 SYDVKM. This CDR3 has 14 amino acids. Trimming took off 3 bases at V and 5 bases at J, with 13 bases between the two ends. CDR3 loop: CASSFLTLRTEAFF. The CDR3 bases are TGTGCCAGCAGTTTCTTGACACTTCGGACTGAAGCTTTCTTT.

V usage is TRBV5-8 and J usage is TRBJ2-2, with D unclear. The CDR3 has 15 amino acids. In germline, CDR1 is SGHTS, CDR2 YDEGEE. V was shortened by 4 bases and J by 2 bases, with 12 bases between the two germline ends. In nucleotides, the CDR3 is TGTGCCAGCAGCGCCACAGCCTTAAACACCGGGGAGCTGTTTTTT. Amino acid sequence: CASSATALNTGELFF.

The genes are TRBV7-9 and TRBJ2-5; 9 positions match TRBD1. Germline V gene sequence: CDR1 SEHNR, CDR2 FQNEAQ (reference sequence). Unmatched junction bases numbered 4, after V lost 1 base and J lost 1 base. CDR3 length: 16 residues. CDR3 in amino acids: CASSLVSGQGQETQYF. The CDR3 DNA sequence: TGTGCCAGCAGCTTAGTTTCGGGACAGGGCCAAGAGACCCAGTACTTC.

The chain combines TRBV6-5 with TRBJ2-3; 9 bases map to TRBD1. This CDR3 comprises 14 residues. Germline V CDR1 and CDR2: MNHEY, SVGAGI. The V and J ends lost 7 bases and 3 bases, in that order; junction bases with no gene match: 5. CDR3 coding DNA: TGTGCCAGCAAGTACAGGGGGCCTACAGATACGCAGTATTTT. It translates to CASKYRGPTDTQYF.

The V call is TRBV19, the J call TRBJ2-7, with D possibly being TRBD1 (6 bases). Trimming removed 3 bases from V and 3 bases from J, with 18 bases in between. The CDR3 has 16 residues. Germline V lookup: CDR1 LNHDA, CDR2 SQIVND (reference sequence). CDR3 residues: CASSISLTGPFYEQYF. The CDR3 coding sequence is TGTGCCAGTAGTATCTCCCTAACAGGGCCATTCTACGAGCAGTACTTC.

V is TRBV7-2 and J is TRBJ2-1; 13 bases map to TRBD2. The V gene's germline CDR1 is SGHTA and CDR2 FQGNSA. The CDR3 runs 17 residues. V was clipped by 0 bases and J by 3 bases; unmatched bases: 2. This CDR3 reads CASSLAGLAGIYNEQFF. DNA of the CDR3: TGTGCCAGCAGCTTAGCGGGACTAGCGGGAATCTACAATGAGCAGTTCTTC.

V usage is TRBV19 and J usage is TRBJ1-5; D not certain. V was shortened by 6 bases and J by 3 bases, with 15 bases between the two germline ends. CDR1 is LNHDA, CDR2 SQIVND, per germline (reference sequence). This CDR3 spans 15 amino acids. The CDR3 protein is CASREQTTPNQPQHF. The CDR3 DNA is TGTGCCAGTAGGGAGCAGACGACGCCCAATCAGCCCCAGCATTTT. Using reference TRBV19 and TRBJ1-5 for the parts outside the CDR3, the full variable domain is DGGITQSPKYLFRKEGQNVTLSCEQNLNHDAMYWYRQDPGQGLRLIYYSQIVNDFQKGDIAEGYSVSREKKESFPLTVTSAQKNPTAFYLCASREQTTPNQPQHFGDGTRLSIL.

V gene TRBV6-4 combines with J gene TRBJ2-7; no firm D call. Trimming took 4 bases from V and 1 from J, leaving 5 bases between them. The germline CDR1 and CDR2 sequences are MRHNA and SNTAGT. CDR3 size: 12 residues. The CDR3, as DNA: TGTGCCAGCAGTGTTCAGTCCTACGAGCAGTACTTC. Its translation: CASSVQSYEQYF.

DNA of the CDR3: TGCGCCAGCAGCTTGGGAGATGCCCAATATAATTCACCCCTCCACTTT. This gives the protein CASSLGDAQYNSPLHF. The gene calls are TRBV5-1 and TRBJ1-6; D unclear. The V gene lost 0 bases and the J gene lost 4 bases, with 11 bases spanning the gap. Germline CDR1 is SGHRS and CDR2 is YFSETQ. There are 16 residues in the CDR3.

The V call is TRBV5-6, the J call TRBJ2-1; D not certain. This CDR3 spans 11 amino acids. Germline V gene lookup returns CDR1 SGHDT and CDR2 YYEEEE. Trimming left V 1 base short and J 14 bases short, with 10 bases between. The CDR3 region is CASSLSAEEFF. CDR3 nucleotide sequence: TGTGCCAGCAGCTTGAGCGCAGAAGAGTTCTTC.

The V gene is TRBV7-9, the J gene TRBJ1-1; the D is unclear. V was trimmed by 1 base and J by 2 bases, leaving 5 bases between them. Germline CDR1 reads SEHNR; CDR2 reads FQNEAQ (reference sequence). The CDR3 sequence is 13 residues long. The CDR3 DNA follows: TGTGCCAGCAGCTTAGGCAGAAACACTGAAGCTTTCTTT. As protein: CASSLGRNTEAFF.

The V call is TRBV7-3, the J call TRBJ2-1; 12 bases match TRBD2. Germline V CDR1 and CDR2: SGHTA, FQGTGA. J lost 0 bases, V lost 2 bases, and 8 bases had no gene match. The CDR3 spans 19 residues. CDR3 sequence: CASSLPDETSGSSYNEQFF. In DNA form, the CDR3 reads TGTGCCAGCAGCTTACCTGACGAGACTAGCGGGAGCTCCTACAATGAGCAGTTCTTC. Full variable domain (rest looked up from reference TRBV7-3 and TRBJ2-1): GAGVSQTPSNKVTEKGKYVELRCDPISGHTALYWYRQSLGQGPEFLIYFQGTGAADDSGLPNDRFFAVRPEGSVSTLKIQRTERGDSAVYLCASSLPDETSGSSYNEQFFGPGTRLTVL.

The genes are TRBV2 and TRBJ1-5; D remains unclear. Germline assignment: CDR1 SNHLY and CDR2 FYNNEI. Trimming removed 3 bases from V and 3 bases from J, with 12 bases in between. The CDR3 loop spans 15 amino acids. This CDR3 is CASSDKSTLNQPQHF. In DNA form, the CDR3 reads TGTGCCAGCAGTGACAAAAGCACCCTCAATCAGCCCCAGCATTTT.

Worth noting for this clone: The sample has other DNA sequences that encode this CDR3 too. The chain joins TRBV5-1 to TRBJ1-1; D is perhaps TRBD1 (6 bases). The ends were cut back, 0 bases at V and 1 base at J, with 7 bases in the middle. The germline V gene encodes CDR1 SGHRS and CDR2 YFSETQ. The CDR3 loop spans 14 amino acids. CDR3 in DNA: TGCGCCAGCAGCTTGGGACAGGAGAACACTGAAGCTTTCTTT. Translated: CASSLGQENTEAFF.

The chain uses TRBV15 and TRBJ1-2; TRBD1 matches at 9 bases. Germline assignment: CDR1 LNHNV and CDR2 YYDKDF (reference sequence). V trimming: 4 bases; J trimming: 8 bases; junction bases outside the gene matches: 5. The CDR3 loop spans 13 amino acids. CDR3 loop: CATSNRDRVGYTF. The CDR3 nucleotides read TGTGCCACCAGCAACCGGGACAGGGTGGGCTACACCTTC.

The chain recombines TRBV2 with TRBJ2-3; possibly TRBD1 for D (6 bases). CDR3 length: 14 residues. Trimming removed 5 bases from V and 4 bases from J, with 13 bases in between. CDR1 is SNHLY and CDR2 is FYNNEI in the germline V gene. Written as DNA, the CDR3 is TGTGCCAGCAGTTTAGACAGGAGCGCAGATACGCAGTATTTT. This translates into CASSLDRSADTQYF.